The 20 T cell receptor beta chains reported below all come from one sample, sequenced in a study of a mutant IDH1 vaccine in newly diagnosed glioma. For these receptors, no antigen is known. Time point described: week 11, during vaccination. What each vaccine dose contained was 300 ug of mutant IDH1 20-mer peptide, accompanied by topical imiquimod. Using immunoSEQ multiplex PCR, the repertoire was profiled, and TCRdb retains in-frame clones only, with some absent. The sample yields under 150,000 clones, roughly nine tenths seen once. The sample consisted of PBMCs, taken from a glioma patient whose treatment included an IDH1 peptide vaccine. All receptors derive from a woman between 45 and 65 years old with glioma.

The V call is TRBV28, the J call TRBJ1-2; TRBD1 matches 8 bases. After removal of 4 bases from V and 2 bases from J, the junction contained 3 bases not matched to a gene. The CDR3 length is 14 residues. Germline assignment: CDR1 MDHEN and CDR2 SYDVKM. This chain's CDR3 is CASSSGQGNYGYTF. As DNA, the CDR3 is TGTGCCAGCAGTTCCGGACAGGGAAACTATGGCTACACCTTC.

V gene TRBV2 combines with J gene TRBJ1-2; no clear D. The CDR3 is made up of 11 amino acids. V was pared by 4 bases and J by 3 bases, with 3 bases between. Per germline, CDR1 SNHLY and CDR2 FYNNEI. The CDR3 sequence: CASSVDYGYTF. CDR3 DNA: TGTGCCAGCAGTGTTGACTATGGCTACACCTTC. The variable domain in full, with the rest retrieved from reference TRBV2 and TRBJ1-2, is EPEVTQTPSHQVTQMGQEVILRCVPISNHLYFYWYRQILGQKVEFLVSFYNNEISEKSEIFDDQFSVERPDGSNFTLKIRSTKLEDSAMYFCASSVDYGYTFGSGTRLTVV.

The V call is TRBV5-5, the J call TRBJ2-6; D gene uncertain. The germline V gene has CDR1 SGHKS and CDR2 YYEKEE (reference sequence). This CDR3 comprises 18 residues. With 0 bases removed from V and 2 bases from J, the gap between germline ends came to 15 bases. CDR3 sequence: CASSLALDWTPGANVLTF. The CDR3 DNA follows: TGTGCCAGCAGCTTGGCGTTAGACTGGACCCCTGGGGCCAACGTCCTGACTTTC.

The chain uses TRBV19 and TRBJ1-5; D remains unclear. Germline CDR1 is LNHDA and CDR2 is SQIVND (reference sequence). CDR3 length: 15 residues. V dropped 3 bases and J dropped 0 bases, with 9 bases sitting between them. CDR3 coding DNA: TGTGCCAGTAGTATTGTAGCGTATAGCAATCAGCCCCAGCATTTT. This codes for CASSIVAYSNQPQHF. Supplemented by reference TRBV19 and TRBJ1-5, the full variable domain reads DGGITQSPKYLFRKEGQNVTLSCEQNLNHDAMYWYRQDPGQGLRLIYYSQIVNDFQKGDIAEGYSVSREKKESFPLTVTSAQKNPTAFYLCASSIVAYSNQPQHFGDGTRLSIL.

CDR3 in amino acids: CASSLGSGPYEQYF. The CDR3 region has the DNA TGTGCCAGCAGCTTAGGTAGCGGGCCCTACGAGCAGTACTTC. The rearrangement joins TRBV7-3 to TRBJ2-7; TRBD2 matches at 7 bases. The V gene's germline CDR1 is SGHTA and CDR2 FQGTGA. The V gene end was trimmed by 2 bases and the J gene end by 2 bases; junction bases not matched to a gene: 3. The CDR3 covers 14 residues.

The rearrangement joins TRBV2 to TRBJ2-1; 9 bases line up with TRBD2. CDR1 and CDR2 (germline): SNHLY, FYNNEI. The ends lost 4 bases at V and 2 bases at J; junction bases unmatched: 3. The CDR3 consists of 15 residues. This chain's CDR3 is CASSVASGTYNEQFF. CDR3 nucleotides: TGTGCCAGCAGTGTGGCTAGCGGGACCTACAATGAGCAGTTCTTC.

The chain uses TRBV5-1 and TRBJ2-5; the D gene is possibly TRBD2 (6 bases). CDR1 and CDR2 (germline): SGHRS, YFSETQ. Trimming stripped 3 bases from V and 2 bases from J, with 11 bases between. The CDR3 contains 14 residues. Written as DNA, the CDR3 is TGCGCCAGCAGCTCGATGGGACTTCAAGAGACCCAGTACTTC. Its translation is CASSSMGLQETQYF.

The chain carries TRBV6-5 and TRBJ2-7; D is ambiguous. CDR3 size: 12 residues. The germline V gene encodes CDR1 MNHEY and CDR2 SVGAGI. V dropped 8 bases and J dropped 7 bases, with 15 bases sitting between them. The CDR3: CASGLEMGEQYF. CDR3 nucleotides: TGTGCCAGCGGCCTGGAAATGGGGGAGCAGTACTTC.

The V and J genes are TRBV5-6 and TRBJ2-6; tentatively, D is TRBD1 or TRBD2 (5 bases each). Germline V gene data show CDR1 as SGHDT and CDR2 as YYEEEE. This CDR3 comprises 15 residues. The V end was cut by 1 base, the J end by 4 bases, with 9 bases between. DNA for the CDR3: TGTGCCAGCAGCTTGTTGGGGGTAGGGGCCAACGTCCTGACTTTC. The encoded protein is CASSLLGVGANVLTF.

The chain links TRBV28 to TRBJ2-7; the D is unclear. This CDR3 has 15 amino acids. The germline CDR1 and CDR2 sequences are MDHEN and SYDVKM. The V end lost 6 bases, the J end lost 0 bases, and 15 bases lay between the germline ends. DNA for the CDR3: TGTGCCAGCAGCCGAACAAGCGCAAACTCCTACGAGCAGTACTTC. As protein: CASSRTSANSYEQYF.

Only one count was recorded for this clone. This chain joins TRBV27 and TRBJ2-2, with unresolved D. The CDR3 length is 13 residues. V shed 2 bases and J shed 6 bases, with 7 bases lying between them. In germline, CDR1 is MNHEY, CDR2 SMNVEV (reference sequence). This CDR3 reads CASSLDGPGELFF. DNA for the CDR3: TGTGCCAGCAGTTTAGATGGGCCCGGGGAGCTGTTTTTT.

This chain joins TRBV28 and TRBJ2-7; D possibly corresponds to TRBD1 (6 bases). The length of the CDR3 is 12 residues. Germline V gene data show CDR1 as MDHEN and CDR2 as SYDVKM. Trimming cost V 8 bases and J 4 bases, with 12 bases left between them. The CDR3 nucleotides are TGTGCCAGCGGCCCGACAGGTTACGAGCAGTACTTC. Its protein product is CASGPTGYEQYF. The variable domain in full, completed from reference TRBV28 and TRBJ2-7, reads DVKVTQSSRYLVKRTGEKVFLECVQDMDHENMFWYRQDPGLGLRLIYFSYDVKMKEKGDIPEGYSVSREKKERFSLILESASTNQTSMYLCASGPTGYEQYFGPGTRLTVT.

V usage is TRBV7-9 and J usage is TRBJ2-2, with D maybe TRBD2 (6 bases). Per germline, CDR1 SEHNR and CDR2 FQNEAQ (reference sequence). The V gene lost 1 base and the J gene lost 4 bases, with 10 bases spanning the gap. This CDR3 has 15 residues. Here the CDR3 reads CASSLGAGSTGELFF. In DNA form, the CDR3 reads TGTGCCAGCAGCTTAGGAGCGGGCAGCACCGGGGAGCTGTTTTTT.

The chain combines TRBV7-8 with TRBJ2-7; TRBD1 agrees at 8 bases. V was pared by 5 bases and J by 2 bases, with 8 bases of the junction left unmatched. Per germline, CDR1 SGHVS and CDR2 FQNEAQ. The length of the CDR3 is 15 residues. The CDR3 nucleotides read TGTGCCAGCAGCACGACCGGGACAGGACCCTACGAGCAGTACTTC. Protein product: CASSTTGTGPYEQYF.

The chain joins TRBV7-3 to TRBJ1-2, with TRBD1 as a possible D gene (5 bases). CDR1 and CDR2 (germline): SGHTA, FQGTGA. The CDR3 loop spans 14 amino acids. Trimming took 5 bases from V and 2 from J, leaving 12 bases between them. CDR3 protein: CASSPYGTNYGYTF. CDR3 DNA: TGTGCCAGCAGCCCGTACGGGACCAACTATGGCTACACCTTC. Full variable domain (missing parts from reference TRBV7-3 and TRBJ1-2): GAGVSQTPSNKVTEKGKYVELRCDPISGHTALYWYRQSLGQGPEFLIYFQGTGAADDSGLPNDRFFAVRPEGSVSTLKIQRTERGDSAVYLCASSPYGTNYGYTFGSGTRLTVV.

In its sample, this clone was seen once. The J gene is TRBJ2-7, the V gene TRBV4-2; 7 nucleotides match TRBD2. There are 15 residues in the CDR3. The V and J ends lost 5 bases and 0 bases, in that order; junction bases with no gene match: 7. CDR1 and CDR2 from the germline V gene are LGHNA and YNFKEQ. DNA of the CDR3: TGTGCCAGCAGCTTGAACCTAGCGGACTCCTACGAGCAGTACTTC. It specifies CASSLNLADSYEQYF.

This clone was seen a single time. The chain carries TRBV27 and TRBJ1-2, with D unresolved. Trimming stripped 2 bases from V and 1 base from J, with 17 bases between. CDR3 size: 17 residues. CDR1 and CDR2 (germline): MNHEY, SMNVEV (reference sequence). CDR3 sequence (DNA): TGTGCCAGCAGTTTAGTAGATCTTAGAGGGATTAACTATGGCTACACCTTC. This sequence encodes CASSLVDLRGINYGYTF.

The chain has TRBV27 and TRBJ2-6, with a tentative D call TRBD2 (7 bases). This CDR3 comprises 18 residues. Germline lookup yields CDR1 MNHEY and CDR2 SMNVEV (reference sequence). Trimming took 6 bases from V and 1 from J, leaving 19 bases between them. Here the CDR3 DNA reads TGTGCCAGCAGCTCGGGGAGGCGGGGGCAGTCTGGGGCCAACGTCCTGACTTTC. It encodes CASSSGRRGQSGANVLTF.

The rearrangement uses TRBV2 and TRBJ2-1, with D hard to call. Germline lookup yields CDR1 SNHLY and CDR2 FYNNEI. The CDR3 totals 13 residues. V lost 6 bases and J lost 5, with 11 bases in between. CDR3 sequence reads: CASRATGHNEQFF. The DNA of the CDR3 is TGTGCCAGCAGGGCGACTGGACACAATGAGCAGTTCTTC.

The gene calls are TRBV27 and TRBJ2-7; TRBD1 matches 9 bases. Germline V gives CDR1 MNHEY, CDR2 SMNVEV (reference sequence). This CDR3 has 14 amino acids. The V gene end was trimmed by 5 bases and the J gene end by 6 bases; junction bases not matched to a gene: 8. Written as DNA, the CDR3 is TGTGCCAGCAGTCGGGACAGGGCTATATCCGAGCAGTACTTC. It specifies CASSRDRAISEQYF.